These T cell receptor beta chains were read from a single sample in a study of blood T cell repertoires in COVID-19. Assay used: immunoSEQ multiplex PCR; TCRdb lists only in-frame clones, some missing. The sample holds a few hundred thousand clones, about 87% seen once. Sample: PBMCs or T cells enriched from blood (not recorded which). The source is a man in his late teens or twenties with acute COVID-19. Each CDR3 is given with its conserved first and last residue. The order of the fields is J gene, V gene, clone size, D gene, CDR3 protein, CDR3 DNA. A D gene is named only where the DNA matches it firmly. Clone size is stated in some rows and not others, as once, few, many or a class when expanded.

TRBJ2-1	TRBV28	once	-	CASSTRSPSSYNEQFF	TGTGCCAGCAGCACCCGTAGCCCTAGCTCCTACAATGAGCAGTTCTTC
TRBJ1-2	TRBV5-1	-	TRBD1	CASSFGTGNYGYTF	TGCGCCAGCAGCTTCGGGACAGGGAACTATGGCTACACCTTC
TRBJ2-1	TRBV6-2/TRBV6-3	-	TRBD2	CASRYGLAVPHVYNEQFF	TGTGCCAGCAGATACGGACTAGCGGTTCCTCACGTCTACAATGAGCAGTTCTTC
TRBJ1-1	TRBV12-5	-	-	CASGLESFGGTEAFF	TGTGCTAGTGGTTTAGAGAGTTTCGGGGGCACTGAAGCTTTCTTT
TRBJ2-2	TRBV7-2	-	TRBD2	CASSLGLATTGELFF	TGTGCCAGCAGCTTAGGACTAGCTACAACCGGGGAGCTGTTTTTT
TRBJ2-7	TRBV24-1	-	TRBD1	CATSDSRTGGYEQYF	TGTGCCACCAGTGATTCCCGGACAGGGGGTTACGAGCAGTACTTC
TRBJ2-2	TRBV28	-	TRBD1	CASSEGAAGELFF	TGTGCCAGCAGTGAGGGGGCGGCCGGGGAGCTGTTTTTT
TRBJ2-5	TRBV24-1	-	TRBD1	CATSDLLQGAGETQYF	TGTGCCACCAGTGATCTCCTACAGGGGGCGGGTGAGACCCAGTACTTC
TRBJ1-3	TRBV4-1	-	-	CASSLGHSGNTIYF	TGCGCCAGCAGCCTGGGACATTCTGGAAACACCATATATTTT
TRBJ1-1	TRBV28	-	TRBD1	CASSSRTGLNTEAFF	TGTGCCAGCAGTTCAAGGACAGGGTTGAACACTGAAGCTTTCTTT
TRBJ2-4	TRBV6-5	-	-	CASSYSRDSAKNIQYF	TGTGCCAGCAGTTACTCGCGGGACAGCGCCAAAAACATTCAGTACTTC
TRBJ2-3	TRBV28	-	TRBD2	CASSSSWREVNPDTQYF	TGTGCCAGCAGCTCCTCATGGCGGGAGGTAAATCCAGATACGCAGTATTTT
TRBJ2-3	TRBV19	-	-	CATRRDSNSDTQYF	TGTGCCACGCGGAGGGACAGTAATTCAGATACGCAGTATTTT
TRBJ2-1	TRBV25-1	-	-	CASSEHNVAEIPHYEQFF	TGTGCCAGCAGTGAACATAATGTTGCGGAAATTCCCCATTATGAGCAGTTCTTC
TRBJ1-1	TRBV30	-	-	CAWSVGGGRWTEAFF	TGTGCCTGGAGTGTCGGCGGGGGTAGGTGGACTGAAGCTTTCTTT
TRBJ2-2	TRBV5-1	-	TRBD2	CASSLVATSGLNTGELFF	TGCGCCAGCAGCTTGGTGGCAACTAGCGGGCTTAACACCGGGGAGCTGTTTTTT
TRBJ1-5	TRBV5-4	few	TRBD1	CASSTGGNSNQPQHF	TGTGCCAGCAGCACAGGGGGCAATAGCAATCAGCCCCAGCATTTT
TRBJ2-1	TRBV7-9	-	TRBD2	CASSISSGRAHEQFF	TGTGCCAGCAGCATTTCTAGCGGGAGGGCCCATGAGCAGTTCTTC
TRBJ1-1	TRBV28	-	TRBD1	CASWDSTFSEAFF	TGTGCCAGCTGGGACAGTACGTTCTCTGAAGCTTTCTTT
TRBJ2-7	TRBV3-1/TRBV3-2	-	-	CASSQDRQLYEQYF	TGTGCCAGCAGCCAAGACAGACAGCTCTACGAGCAGTACTTC
TRBJ2-1	TRBV7-2	-	TRBD2	CASSSPGLAGRVAYNEQFF	TGTGCCAGCAGCTCACCGGGACTAGCGGGACGGGTGGCCTACAATGAGCAGTTCTTC
TRBJ2-7	TRBV30	few	-	CAWSVSLTEQYF	TGTGCCTGGAGTGTAAGCCTGACTGAGCAGTACTTC
TRBJ1-1	TRBV19	-	TRBD1	CASRTRDSSNTEAFF	TGTGCCAGTAGGACCCGGGACAGTTCGAACACTGAAGCTTTCTTT
TRBJ2-5	TRBV27	-	TRBD1	CASSLRGQGLSLETQYF	TGTGCCAGCAGTTTACGCGGACAGGGTCTTTCCCTCGAGACCCAGTACTTC
TRBJ2-1	TRBV10-2	-	TRBD2	CATPKRDYNEQFF	TGCGCCACCCCCAAGCGGGACTACAATGAGCAGTTCTTC
TRBJ1-1	TRBV7-9	-	-	CASSLGQGGNTEAFF	TGTGCCAGCAGCTTAGGGCAGGGAGGGAACACTGAAGCTTTCTTT
TRBJ1-4	TRBV4-1	-	-	CASSQWTATSGEKLFF	TGCGCCAGCAGCCAATGGACCGCCACGAGCGGGGAAAAACTGTTTTTT
TRBJ2-7	TRBV15	-	TRBD2	CATSRDKGLASSSYEQYF	TGTGCCACCAGCAGAGATAAGGGACTAGCGTCGAGCTCCTACGAGCAGTACTTC
TRBJ2-5	TRBV15	-	-	CATSMSRQEQETQYF	TGTGCCACCAGCATGAGTCGACAGGAGCAAGAGACCCAGTACTTC
TRBJ2-2	TRBV3-1/TRBV3-2	-	TRBD2	CASSEGLAGTGELFF	TGTGCCAGCAGCGAGGGACTAGCGGGAACCGGGGAGCTGTTTTTT
TRBJ2-5	TRBV5-7	-	-	CASSFNQETQYF	TGTGCCAGCAGCTTTAATCAAGAGACCCAGTACTTC
TRBJ2-7	TRBV28	-	TRBD2	CASSLGAGGPYEQYF	TGTGCCAGCAGTTTAGGAGCGGGGGGGCCCTACGAGCAGTACTTC
TRBJ2-7	TRBV25-1	-	-	CASGSGLNYEQYF	TGTGCCAGCGGAAGTGGACTAAACTACGAGCAGTACTTC
TRBJ2-5	TRBV28	-	-	CASSLLAEETQYF	TGTGCCAGCAGTTTATTGGCGGAAGAGACCCAGTACTTC
TRBJ2-2	TRBV4-1	-	TRBD2	CASSHGTSGRAGPGELFF	TGCGCCAGCAGCCACGGGACTAGCGGGAGGGCCGGGCCCGGGGAGCTGTTTTTT
TRBJ1-1	TRBV5-1	-	TRBD1	CASSPRTGGGTEAFF	TGCGCCAGCAGCCCGCGGACAGGGGGAGGGACTGAAGCTTTCTTT
TRBJ1-1	TRBV13	-	TRBD1	CASSFQGLSVTGGPNTEAFF	TGTGCCAGCAGCTTCCAAGGCTTAAGCGTGACAGGGGGCCCCAACACTGAAGCTTTCTTT
TRBJ1-3	TRBV4-1	-	-	CASSQPTRGNTIYF	TGCGCCAGCAGCCAGCCGACTCGCGGAAACACCATATATTTT
TRBJ2-7	TRBV30	few	TRBD1	CACNTLRDRGLHEQYF	TGTGCCTGCAATACGCTCCGGGACAGGGGGCTCCACGAGCAGTACTTC
TRBJ2-6	TRBV19	once	TRBD1	CASSETQGYSGANVLTF	TGTGCCAGTAGCGAAACACAGGGGTACTCTGGGGCCAACGTCCTGACTTTC
TRBJ1-5	TRBV19	-	-	CASSWSGNQPQHF	TGTGCCAGTAGTTGGTCAGGCAATCAGCCCCAGCATTTT
TRBJ1-3	TRBV14	many	-	CASSQDGRRHRYSGNTIYF	TGTGCCAGCAGCCAAGATGGGAGGAGACATAGGTACTCTGGAAACACCATATATTTT
TRBJ2-5	TRBV27	-	TRBD2	CASRGLAGGLQETQYF	TGTGCCAGCAGGGGACTAGCGGGAGGCCTCCAAGAGACCCAGTACTTC
TRBJ2-7	TRBV28	once	-	CASSPYLEGRGEQYF	TGTGCCAGCAGCCCTTATTTGGAGGGGAGAGGGGAGCAGTACTTC
TRBJ2-3	TRBV27	-	TRBD2	CASSVPGLATDTQYF	TGTGCCAGCAGCGTCCCGGGACTAGCTACAGATACGCAGTATTTT
TRBJ1-2	TRBV6-5	-	-	CASSSTGANYGYTF	TGTGCCAGCAGCTCCACGGGAGCTAACTATGGCTACACCTTC
TRBJ1-1	TRBV5-5	once	-	CASSPEHFTEAFF	TGTGCCAGCAGCCCGGAGCATTTCACTGAAGCTTTCTTT
TRBJ2-2	TRBV19	-	-	CASSITNTGELFF	TGTGCCAGTAGTATCACGAACACCGGGGAGCTGTTTTTT
TRBJ2-1	TRBV7-3	-	TRBD2	CASSSLGGSYNEQFF	TGTGCCAGCAGCTCCCTAGGCGGGAGTTACAATGAGCAGTTCTTC
TRBJ2-3	TRBV9	-	TRBD1	CASSVGTGSLSDTQYF	TGTGCCAGCAGCGTGGGGACAGGGTCGTTGTCAGATACGCAGTATTTT
TRBJ2-7	TRBV6-1	-	TRBD1	CASSEGVTGPRGEQYF	TGTGCCAGCAGTGAAGGGGTGACAGGGCCCCGGGGCGAGCAGTACTTC
TRBJ1-1	TRBV5-6	-	TRBD1	CASSSQGITEAFF	TGTGCCAGCAGTTCACAGGGGATCACTGAAGCTTTCTTT
TRBJ1-5	TRBV6-1	-	TRBD1	CASSGRGRQYSNQPQHF	TGTGCCAGCAGTGGCAGGGGGCGACAGTATAGCAATCAGCCCCAGCATTTT